The entry below describes one TCR beta chain. Cycle 7 day 1, cycle 4 day 1, and baseline were the timepoints at which blood was sampled. Here immunoSEQ multiplex PCR was the method, and the copy in TCRdb shows in-frame clones only, minus some. The sample shows more than 10,000 clones, about 93% of them seen only once. The data originate from a study of OX40 agonist ivuxolimab in advanced cancers. Trimming cost V 5 bases and J 5 bases; bases outside gene matches: 5. The CDR3 has 13 amino acids. CDR1 is SGHVS and CDR2 is FQNEAQ in the germline V gene. The genes are TRBV7-8 and TRBJ1-1; the match to TRBD1 covers 7 bases. The source of this sequence is an adult with an advanced solid tumor such as melanoma, head and neck, liver or kidney cancer. This material consisted of CD4+ or CD8+ T cells sorted from blood, taken in a trial of the OX40 agonist ivuxolimab. The CDR3 DNA sequence: TGTGCCAGCAGCCCGGGACAGACGACTGAAGCTTTCTTT. Translated: CASSPGQTTEAFF.